This TCR beta chain is drawn from a study of molecular identifiers for immune sequencing clone quantification. The CDR3 runs 12 residues. Trimming removed 5 bases at V and 6 bases at J, with 8 bases between. In germline, CDR1 is SGHAT, CDR2 FQNNGV. This clonotype was counted a few times. TCRdb reprocessed the PCR reads with MiXCR, giving one entry per CDR3 protein. The profile shows 79,000 or so distinct CDR3 sequences, nearly 25% of them singletons. Sample: naive CD8+ T cells from blood, with Jurkat cell RNA spiked in. Subset meaning: FACS-sorted CD8+CD4-CCR7+CD45RA+ naive T cells. The receptor comes from a human donor in good health. Some libraries in this study had Jurkat cell RNA spiked in. The chain combines TRBV11-2 with TRBJ2-1; D not certain. The CDR3 reads CASSLSGNEQFF. Written as DNA, the CDR3 is TGTGCCAGCAGCCTGTCAGGCAATGAGCAGTTCTTC.